These T cell receptor beta chains were read from a single sample in a study of T cells after posttransplantation cyclophosphamide. Using immunoSEQ multiplex PCR, the repertoire was profiled, and TCRdb retains in-frame clones only, with some absent. The sample carries tens of thousands of clones, about 91% recorded once. The source material was PBMCs. All receptors derive from a woman aged 45-59 years in good health and a related stem cell transplant donor. The CDR3 runs from the conserved cysteine through the conserved F or W. D genes are given only for firm matches. A row's size may be missing; if present it is once, few, many or a size class.

abundance | j_gene | v_gene | d_gene | CDR3nt | CDR3aa
NA | TRBJ1-2 | TRBV5-1 | NA | TGCGCCAGCAGCTTGGGGTCCGCGGACTATGGCTACACCTTC | CASSLGSADYGYTF
NA | TRBJ1-4 | TRBV19 | NA | TGTGCCAGTACCCTTCGTCGTCTCTCTAAGCCGGGACTTGGGGAAAAACTGTTTTTT | CASTLRRLSKPGLGEKLFF
NA | TRBJ1-2 | TRBV6-4 | TRBD1 | TGTGCCAGCAGTGACCGGACGGACAGGGCGTGGTATGGCTACACCTTC | CASSDRTDRAWYGYTF
NA | TRBJ1-2 | TRBV6-1 | NA | TGTGCCAGCAGTGATGGTAATCCGGAGAGGTCCTATGGCTACACCTTC | CASSDGNPERSYGYTF
NA | TRBJ2-3 | TRBV20-1 | NA | TGCAGTGCTAGAGTTTATGATACGCAGTATTTT | CSARVYDTQYF
NA | TRBJ2-3 | TRBV11-1 | TRBD2 | TGTGCCAGCAGCTTCGGACTAGCGGGTGGCACAGATACGCAGTATTTT | CASSFGLAGGTDTQYF
NA | TRBJ2-7 | TRBV25-1 | TRBD1 | TGTGCCAGCAGTGAGACAGGGCGCTACGAGCAGTACTTC | CASSETGRYEQYF
NA | TRBJ2-5 | TRBV7-9 | TRBD2 | TGTGCCAGCAGCCGAGGGTCGGCGGGAGGGCTCTTCCAAGAGACCCAGTACTTC | CASSRGSAGGLFQETQYF
few | TRBJ1-6 | TRBV5-1 | NA | TGCGCCAGCAGCTTGGACAGGGTAAGGGCACCCCTCCACTTT | CASSLDRVRAPLHF
NA | TRBJ2-3 | TRBV5-1 | TRBD1 | TGCGCCAGCAGCCGGCGGTGGGACAGGGGAACAGATACGCAGTATTTT | CASSRRWDRGTDTQYF
NA | TRBJ2-3 | TRBV5-1 | TRBD2 | TGCGCCAGCAGCTTGGACCCAGCGGGAGGCGGGGATACGCAGTATTTT | CASSLDPAGGGDTQYF